What follows are 8 T cell receptor beta chains derived from one specimen sequenced in a study of T and B cells in COVID-19 patients. TRB rearrangements were amplified by multiplex PCR with BIOMED2 TRB-A/B primers. TCRdb analysed the multiplex PCR reads with MiXCR anew, one entry per CDR3 protein. The sample shows 8,000 to 9,500 distinct CDR3 sequences, around 27% of them seen only once. Blood genomic DNA input for TRB amplification was about 220-500 ng. The specimen sequenced was blood. These receptors all stem from a human donor who had recovered from COVID-19.

The chain joins TRBV5-4 to TRBJ2-5, with a weak D call TRBD2 (5 bases). V was clipped by 4 bases and J by 2 bases, with 18 bases between them. The germline V gene has CDR1 SGHNT and CDR2 YYREEE (reference sequence). The CDR3 length is 16 residues. CDR3 region: CASSPSPGFRQETQYF. CDR3 bases: TGTGCCAGCAGCCCGAGCCCGGGGTTTCGGCAAGAGACCCAGTACTTC.

V is TRBV6-2 or TRBV6-3 and J is TRBJ2-4; 11 positions agree with TRBD1. The V gene's germline CDR1 is MNHEY and CDR2 SVGEGT. Germline trimming cut 2 bases from V and 0 bases from J; bases unmatched to any gene: 3. This CDR3 comprises 17 residues. The CDR3 region is CASSYGTGGAAKNIQYF. The CDR3 nucleotides are TGTGCCAGCAGTTACGGGACAGGGGGGGCAGCCAAAAACATTCAGTACTTC.

The chain uses TRBV5-1 and TRBJ2-3; D is unclear. In germline, CDR1 is SGHRS, CDR2 YFSETQ. Trimming pared 0 bases from V and 2 bases from J, leaving 7 bases between. The CDR3 totals 14 residues. The CDR3 coding sequence is TGCGCCAGCAGCTTGGGAGGAAACACAGATACGCAGTATTTT. This encodes CASSLGGNTDTQYF.

By share, this clonotype counts as medium-sized. This chain connects TRBV15 to TRBJ2-5; D ambiguous. Per germline, CDR1 LNHNV and CDR2 YYDKDF (reference sequence). The CDR3 is 13 residues long. The ends were cut back, 2 bases at V and 5 bases at J, with 9 bases in the middle. The CDR3 loop is CATSRYSGETQYF. In DNA, the CDR3 is TGTGCCACCAGCAGATATAGTGGGGAGACCCAGTACTTC.

In its sample, this clonotype was seen a few times. The V gene is TRBV14, the J gene TRBJ1-2; D is unclear. This CDR3 has 13 residues. Deletions cut 3 bases from V and 4 bases from J, with 9 bases between. In germline, CDR1 is SGHDN, CDR2 FVKESK. CDR3 sequence (DNA): TGTGCCAGCAGCCAGGACCGGGTCTATGGCTACACCTTC. Amino acids: CASSQDRVYGYTF.

This clonotype was detected once. The chain links TRBV29-1 to TRBJ2-1; 10 bases match TRBD1. The CDR3 is made up of 15 amino acids. V shed 4 bases and J 0 bases; nucleotides not matched to a gene: 3. CDR1 is SQVTM and CDR2 is ANQGSEA in the germline V gene. The CDR3 protein is CSVGQGASSYNEQFF. CDR3 DNA sequence: TGCAGCGTTGGACAGGGGGCTAGCTCCTACAATGAGCAGTTCTTC.

This clonotype has more than one count but fewer than ten. This chain links TRBV5-4 with TRBJ2-1; tentative D call: TRBD2 (6 bases). CDR1 and CDR2 (germline): SGHNT, YYREEE (reference sequence). The V and J ends lost 3 bases and 5 bases respectively, with 15 bases between them. The CDR3 sequence is 15 residues long. The CDR3 reads CASSSGTWINNEQFF. The CDR3 DNA follows: TGTGCCAGCAGCTCCGGGACTTGGATTAACAATGAGCAGTTCTTC. Full variable domain (outside the CDR3, taken from reference TRBV5-4 and TRBJ2-1): ETGVTQSPTHLIKTRGQQVTLRCSSQSGHNTVSWYQQALGQGPQFIFQYYREEENGRGNFPPRFSGLQFPNYSSELNVNALELDDSALYLCASSSGTWINNEQFFGPGTRLTVL.

This clonotype was recorded a few times. The chain uses TRBV5-1 and TRBJ2-5; the match to TRBD2 covers 8 bases. The CDR3 is 16 residues long. V was clipped by 0 bases and J by 1 base; unmatched bases: 5. Germline CDR1 SGHRS, CDR2 YFSETQ. In DNA, the CDR3 is TGCGCCAGCAGCTTGGCTCAAACTAGCGGCCAAGAGACCCAGTACTTC. The encoded protein is CASSLAQTSGQETQYF. Full variable domain (rest looked up from reference TRBV5-1 and TRBJ2-5): KAGVTQTPRYLIKTRGQQVTLSCSPISGHRSVSWYQQTPGQGLQFLFEYFSETQRNKGNFPGRFSGRQFSNSRSEMNVSTLELGDSALYLCASSLAQTSGQETQYFGPGTRLLVL.